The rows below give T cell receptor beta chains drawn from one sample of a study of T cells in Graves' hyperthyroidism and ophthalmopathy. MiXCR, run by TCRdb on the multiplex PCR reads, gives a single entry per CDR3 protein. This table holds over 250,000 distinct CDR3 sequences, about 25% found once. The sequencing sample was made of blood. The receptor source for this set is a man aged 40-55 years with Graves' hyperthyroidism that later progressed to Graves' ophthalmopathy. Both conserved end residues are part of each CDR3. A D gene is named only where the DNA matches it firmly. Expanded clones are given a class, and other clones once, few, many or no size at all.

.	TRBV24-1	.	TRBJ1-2	TGTGCCACCAGCCGAGGGGGGGACGGCTACACCTTC	CATSRGGDGYTF
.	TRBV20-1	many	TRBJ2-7	TGCAGTGCAAAGCGTGACGACGGATACGAGCAGTACTTC	CSAKRDDGYEQYF
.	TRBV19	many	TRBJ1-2	TGTGCCAGTAGTACGGCAGGGCCCCACCTCTATGGCTACGCCTTC	CASSTAGPHLYGYAF
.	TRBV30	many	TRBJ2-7	TGTGCCTGGAGTATCCCCCCTAGCCTGATCCCACACGAGCAGTACTTC	CAWSIPPSLIPHEQYF
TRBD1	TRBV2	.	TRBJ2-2	TGTGCCACCCTGGGACAGCAAAACACCGGGGAGCTGTTTTTT	CATLGQQNTGELFF
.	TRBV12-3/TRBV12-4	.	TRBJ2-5	TGTGCCAGCACCCAAGTGTATCCCGAGGAGACCCAGTACTTC	CASTQVYPEETQYF
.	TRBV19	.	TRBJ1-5	TGTGCCAATATGTGGCCCAATCAGACCCAGCATTTT	CANMWPNQTQHF
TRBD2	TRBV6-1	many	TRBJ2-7	TGTGCCAGCAGCCAAATAGCGGGAGGGTTCTTCGAGCAGTACTTC	CASSQIAGGFFEQYF
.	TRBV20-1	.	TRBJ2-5	TGCAGTGCTAGATCCCCGCTAGTGGAGACCCAGTACTTC	CSARSPLVETQYF
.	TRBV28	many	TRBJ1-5	TGTGCCAGCAGTCCCGGGGACGGAAATAGCAATCAGCCCCAGCATTTT	CASSPGDGNSNQPQHF
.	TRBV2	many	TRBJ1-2	TGTGCCAGCAGTGACATGGCTAACTATGGCTACACCTTC	CASSDMANYGYTF